These 12 T cell receptor beta chains were all obtained from the same sample, sequenced in a study of response to subunit inactivated influenza vaccine. Each CDR3 protein gets one entry after TCRdb re-called the RT-PCR reads with MiXCR. The profile covers about 480,000 distinct CDR3 sequences, with 10% to 15% appearing a single time and roughly 13% taken by the ten largest. This sample comprised PBMCs from blood, obtained roughly 6 weeks after vaccination. Receptors were obtained from a man aged 45-65 years who received an inactivated influenza vaccine.

This clonotype has just a few counts. The rearrangement joins TRBV5-8 to TRBJ2-2; no firm D call. Germline CDR1 reads SGHTS; CDR2 reads YDEGEE. The V end lost 7 bases, the J end lost 6 bases, and 19 bases lay between the germline ends. This CDR3 comprises 15 residues. CDR3 DNA sequence: TGTGCCAGCGGCTACGGATCCCCAGGAGCCGGGGAGCTGTTTTTT. It codes for CASGYGSPGAGELFF.

This clonotype was detected a few times. This rearrangement joins TRBV12-3 or TRBV12-4 to TRBJ1-2; the D is unclear. Between the trimmed V and J ends, which lost 5 bases and 8 bases, there was a span of 15 bases. The length of the CDR3 is 13 residues. The CDR3 region has the DNA TGTGCCAGCAGTCGCCAGGTTACAGCCGGCTACACCTTC. As protein: CASSRQVTAGYTF.

The V and J genes are TRBV5-5 and TRBJ2-7; 8 bases are a match to TRBD1. Germline values: CDR1 SGHKS, CDR2 YYEKEE (reference sequence). Losses at the gene ends were 0 bases for V and 6 bases for J; bases not matched to a gene: 8. This CDR3 region has 15 residues. The CDR3: CASSLAVTGVGEQYF. The CDR3 bases are TGTGCCAGCAGCTTGGCCGTGACAGGGGTAGGCGAGCAGTACTTC.

This clonotype appeared a few times. The rearrangement joins TRBV10-3 to TRBJ2-3; TRBD2 aligns across 8 bases. The CDR3 has 18 amino acids. In germline, CDR1 is ENHRY, CDR2 SYGVKD. The ends lost 0 bases at V and 2 bases at J; junction bases unmatched: 10. CDR3 bases: TGTGCCATCAGTGAGTCGATCGGGGTAGCGGGGTTCACAGATACGCAGTATTTT. Its protein is CAISESIGVAGFTDTQYF.

This clonotype came up a few times. The V call is TRBV7-2, the J call TRBJ2-5; 7 bases match TRBD2. Per germline, CDR1 SGHTA and CDR2 FQGNSA. This CDR3 comprises 14 residues. Losses at the gene ends were 2 bases for V and 5 bases for J; bases not matched to a gene: 5. As DNA, the CDR3 is TGTGCCAGCAGCTTACGTAGGGGAGGGGAGACCCAGTACTTC. Its translation is CASSLRRGGETQYF.

This clonotype came up a few times. The V and J genes are TRBV6-1 and TRBJ2-7, with TRBD1 as a possible D gene (6 bases). Germline CDR1 and CDR2: MNHNS and SASEGT. V lost 3 bases, J lost 7 bases, and 16 bases lay in between. This CDR3 has 14 residues. CDR3 protein: CASSDPALGQEQYF. The CDR3 DNA reads as TGTGCCAGCAGTGATCCCGCCCTAGGACAGGAGCAGTACTTC.

Details on this clonotype: A read error may account for a junction end that differs from germline. The chain couples TRBV29-1 to TRBJ2-3, with 8 bases lining up with TRBD2. The germline V gene encodes CDR1 SQVTM and CDR2 ANQGSEA. The CDR3 spans 13 residues. CDR3 loop: CSVFSGDIDMQYF. Here the CDR3 DNA reads TGCAGCGTATTTAGCGGGGACATAGATATGCAGTATTTT.

At least ten counts were recorded for this clonotype. This sequence joins TRBV11-2 and TRBJ2-7; 8 nucleotides align to TRBD2. This CDR3 region has 15 residues. The V and J ends lost 6 bases and 5 bases, in that order; junction bases with no gene match: 12. Germline V gene sequence: CDR1 SGHAT, CDR2 FQNNGV. In DNA form, the CDR3 reads TGTGCCAGCAGACGGCCCGGGAGGGGTCGAGACGAGCAGTACTTC. It is translated as CASRRPGRGRDEQYF.

The chain combines TRBV2 with TRBJ2-2, with D possibly being TRBD2 (6 bases). Germline V gene data show CDR1 as SNHLY and CDR2 as FYNNEI. Trimming pared 6 bases from V and 1 base from J, leaving 9 bases between. CDR3 length equals 14 residues. The CDR3 DNA reads as TGTGCCAGCAGCCGGGAGAAGAACACCGGGGAGCTGTTTTTT. The encoded protein is CASSREKNTGELFF.

This clonotype has more than one count but fewer than ten. The genes are TRBV20-1 and TRBJ2-2; 7 bases fit TRBD1. V lost 6 bases and J lost 6; bases outside the gene matches: 13. The CDR3 has 15 residues. Germline-derived CDR1 and CDR2 are DFQATT and SNEGSKA (reference sequence). CDR3 region: CSATHTNQGAGELFF. Here the CDR3 DNA reads TGCAGTGCAACACACACTAATCAGGGGGCCGGGGAGCTGTTTTTT.

The sample holds a few counts of this clonotype. This chain links TRBV20-1 with TRBJ1-2; unclear D gene. With 6 bases removed from V and 5 bases from J, the gap between germline ends came to 13 bases. The CDR3 extends over 12 amino acids. Germline V lookup: CDR1 DFQATT, CDR2 SNEGSKA (reference sequence). CDR3 region: CSATQSRYGYTF. The CDR3 DNA follows: TGCAGTGCAACCCAGTCAAGATATGGCTACACCTTC.

The chain couples TRBV7-8 to TRBJ2-3; D gene ambiguous. This CDR3 is 18 amino acids long. V was cut by 3 bases and J by 0 bases, with 19 bases left in between. Germline V lookup: CDR1 SGHVS, CDR2 FQNEAQ. DNA for the CDR3: TGTGCCAGCAGCTTCCAGGAGAAAAGTCCAGCTAGCACAGATACGCAGTATTTT. Amino acid sequence: CASSFQEKSPASTDTQYF.